This T cell receptor beta chain was captured by sequencing in a study of blood T cell repertoires in COVID-19. As for the study in general: PBMCs, B-cell-depleted T cells, or T cells were the source of the cDNA or gDNA that made up the material.

Enrollment of patients from Seattle took place during active infection, with longitudinal follow-up. This clone was observed once. Data came from immunoSEQ multiplex PCR; TCRdb stores just in-frame clones and leaves some out. Of roughly 120,000 clones in the sample, 80% to 95% were seen once. Germline V CDR1 and CDR2: LGHNA, YNFKEQ. V lost 1 base and J 0 bases, leaving 16 bases between the germline ends. This CDR3 region has 17 residues. The specimen sequenced was peripheral blood. The V gene is TRBV4-2, the J gene TRBJ2-7; maybe TRBD2 (6 bases). The receptor's source is a man in his forties or fifties with COVID-19, enrolled during active disease. CDR3 in amino acids: CASSQVDKRAVSYEQYV. CDR3 nucleotide sequence: TGTGCCAGCAGCCAAGTTGACAAGCGGGCCGTCTCCTACGAGCAGTACGTC.